The subject of this entry is one TCR beta chain. With V trimmed by 5 bases and J by 4 bases, 9 bases remained unmatched. In germline, CDR1 is LNHNV, CDR2 YYDKDF (reference sequence). CDR3 length: 16 amino acids. As to time point: cycle 4 day 1 (C4D1), after six to seven weeks of nivolumab. The patients all showed relapse after autologous stem cell transplantation, while their brentuximab vedotin exposure varied. This sample is part of a study of PD-1 blockade in classical Hodgkin lymphoma. Sequencing was performed with immunoSEQ multiplex PCR; in TCRdb, only in-frame clones are kept and a portion is missing. The data show about 47,000 clones, around 80% seen once.

The starting material was peripheral blood mononuclear cells (PBMCs), obtained before the fourth cycle of nivolumab. The clonotype was recovered from a human donor with classical Hodgkin lymphoma. The V call is TRBV15, the J call TRBJ2-2, with 8 positions matching TRBD2. CDR3 loop: CATSSRPRGVTGELFF. The CDR3 DNA is TGTGCCACCAGCTCCCGCCCGCGGGGGGTCACCGGGGAGCTGTTTTTT. The full variable domain, in which reference TRBV15 and TRBJ2-2 provide the parts outside the CDR3, is DAMVIQNPRYQVTQFGKPVTLSCSQTLNHNVMYWYQQKSSQAPKLLFHYYDKDFNNEADTPDNFQSRRPNTSFCFLDIRSPGLGDTAMYLCATSSRPRGVTGELFFGEGSRLTVL.